This T cell receptor beta chain was sequenced for a study of shared clonotypes between healthy human individuals. General study results and limits: What limited the represented genetic and exposure-history diversity was the small number of donors. A generally larger estimated richness was seen in naive subsets than in memory subsets. Clonotypes shared by all four sorted-subset donors had higher generation probabilities than non-shared clonotypes. Rarefaction revealed incomplete sorted-subset sequencing despite large depth.

Sequencing used immunoSEQ multiplex PCR; TCRdb keeps in-frame clones, though not all of them. Among some 2,000,000 clones, approximately 96% were seen once, and the ten largest hold more than 0.1%. The V end lost 2 bases, the J end lost 0 bases, and 4 bases lay between the germline ends. CDR1 SGHDN and CDR2 FVKESK come from the germline V gene. The CDR3 is 13 residues long. On this clone itself: The antigen remains undetermined.

What was sequenced was naive CD4+ T cells sorted from blood. Subset specified: CD45RA+ positively selected. The clonotype originates from a man aged 18 to 35 in good health. V is TRBV14 and J is TRBJ1-2; no clear D. The CDR3 loop is CASSQTANYGYTF. The CDR3 bases are TGTGCCAGCAGCCAAACCGCTAACTATGGCTACACCTTC.